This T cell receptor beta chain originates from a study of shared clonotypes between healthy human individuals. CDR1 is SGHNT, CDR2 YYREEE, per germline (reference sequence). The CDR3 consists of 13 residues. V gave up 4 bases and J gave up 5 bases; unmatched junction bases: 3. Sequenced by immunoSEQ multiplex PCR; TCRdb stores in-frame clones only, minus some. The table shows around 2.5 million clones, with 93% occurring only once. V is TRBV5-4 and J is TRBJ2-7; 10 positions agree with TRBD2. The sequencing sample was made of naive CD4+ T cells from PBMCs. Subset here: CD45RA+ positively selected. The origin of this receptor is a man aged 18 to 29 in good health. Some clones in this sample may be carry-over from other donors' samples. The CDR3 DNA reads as TGTGCCAGCAGCCAGCTAGCGGGAGACGAGCAGTACTTC. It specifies CASSQLAGDEQYF.